This T cell receptor (beta chain) was recorded in a study of blood T cell repertoires in COVID-19. About the research overall: COVID-19 samples collected from the United States, Italy and Spain covered acute and convalescent phases. The analysed material was cDNA or gDNA that came from T cells, B-cell-depleted T cells, or PBMCs.

V trimming: 3 bases; J trimming: 4 bases; junction bases outside the gene matches: 15. Germline V gene sequence: CDR1 SGDLS, CDR2 YYNGEE. The CDR3 extends over 18 amino acids. Original methodology: Estimates of nucleated cell counts were drawn from the amplification of reference gene primers. Data came from immunoSEQ multiplex PCR; TCRdb stores just in-frame clones and leaves some out. D and trimming were read from the DNA, whereas the V and J calls and clone size are those reported in that table. Of over 200,000 clones in the sample, nearly 90% were seen once. Cohorts were based on clinical histories the participants reported.

The sequence was obtained from a man aged 25 to 40 who had been exposed to COVID-19. The sample was PBMCs or T cells enriched from blood (not recorded which). This chain joins TRBV9 and TRBJ1-5; 8 nucleotides match TRBD1. The CDR3 here is CASSAFFGWRQGNQPQHF. For the CDR3, the DNA is TGTGCCAGCAGCGCTTTTTTTGGGTGGAGACAGGGGAATCAGCCCCAGCATTTT.